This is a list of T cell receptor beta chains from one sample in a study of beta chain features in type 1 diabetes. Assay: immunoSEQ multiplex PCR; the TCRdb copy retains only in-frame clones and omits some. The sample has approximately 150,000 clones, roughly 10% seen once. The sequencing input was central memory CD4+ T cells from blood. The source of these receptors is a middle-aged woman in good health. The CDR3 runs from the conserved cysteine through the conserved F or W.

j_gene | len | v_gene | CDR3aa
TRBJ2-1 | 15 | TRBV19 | CASSMGALAYNEQFF
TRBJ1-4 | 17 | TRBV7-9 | CASSSPQGGTVDEKLFF
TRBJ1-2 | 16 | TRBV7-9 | CASSAETGPLNYGYTF
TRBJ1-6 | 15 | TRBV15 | CATSRDRGGNSPLHF
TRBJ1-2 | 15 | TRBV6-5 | CASSYRRAGEDGYTF
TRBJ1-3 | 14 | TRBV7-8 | CASSQTGTGNTIYF
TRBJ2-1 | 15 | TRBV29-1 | CSRPRQGVGYNEQFF
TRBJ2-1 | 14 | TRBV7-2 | CASSRPSRGSEQFF
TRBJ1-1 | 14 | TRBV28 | CASSVQDKGTEAFF
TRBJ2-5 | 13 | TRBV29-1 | CSVGWDTQETQYF
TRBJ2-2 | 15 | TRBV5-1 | CASSLRQGADGELFF
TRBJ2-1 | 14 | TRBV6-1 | CASSAQGAANEQFF
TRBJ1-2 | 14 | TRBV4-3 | CASSQETADYGYTF
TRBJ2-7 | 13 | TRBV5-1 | CASSVTGNYEQYF
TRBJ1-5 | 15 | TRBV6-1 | CASTLQGDSNQPQHF
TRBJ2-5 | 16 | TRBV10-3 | CAIAPSTGGDQETQYF
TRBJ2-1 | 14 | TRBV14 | CASSQASPGQGQFF
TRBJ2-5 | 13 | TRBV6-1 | CASTSGLVETQYF
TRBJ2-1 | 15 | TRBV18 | CASSPTLGLYNEQFF
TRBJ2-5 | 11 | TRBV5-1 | CASTIKETQYF
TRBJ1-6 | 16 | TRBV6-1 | CASSAARDRGNSPLHF
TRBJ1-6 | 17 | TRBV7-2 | CASSPRQGSTYNSPLHF
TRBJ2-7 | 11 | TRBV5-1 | CASKEHEEQYF
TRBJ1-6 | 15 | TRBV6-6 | CAEDPPGESNSPLHF
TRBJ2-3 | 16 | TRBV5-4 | CASSPGGSASTDTQYF
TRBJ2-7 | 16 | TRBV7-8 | CASSSLGTGGSYEQYF
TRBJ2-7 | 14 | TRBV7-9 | CASSSPSGGYEQYF
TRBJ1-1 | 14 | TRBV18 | CASSRTAGDGEAFF
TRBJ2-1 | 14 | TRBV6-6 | CATVPGLRFNEQFF
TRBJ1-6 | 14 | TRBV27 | CASSFSGGGSPLHF
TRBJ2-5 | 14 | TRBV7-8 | CASSLTSGVGTQYF
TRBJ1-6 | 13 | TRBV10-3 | CAISGGDYSPLHF
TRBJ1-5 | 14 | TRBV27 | CASSLSTGNQPQHF
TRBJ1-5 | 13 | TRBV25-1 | CASSVAGDQPQHF
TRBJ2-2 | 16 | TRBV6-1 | CASSVLQGGGTGELFF
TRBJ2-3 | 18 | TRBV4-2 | CASSRTTPTGGAPDTQYF
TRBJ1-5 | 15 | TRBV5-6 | CASSSDREGNQPQHF
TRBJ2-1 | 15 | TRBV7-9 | CASSLVLAAGNEQFF
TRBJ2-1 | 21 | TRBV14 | CASSPSRGLSGGESSYNEQFF
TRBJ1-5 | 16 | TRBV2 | CASRATRQGSNQPQHF
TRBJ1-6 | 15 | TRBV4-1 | CASSQGGQGNSPLHF
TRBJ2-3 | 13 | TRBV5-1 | CASSPGSTDTQYF
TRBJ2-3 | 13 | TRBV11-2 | CASSLDYISTQYF
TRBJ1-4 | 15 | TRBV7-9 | CELWFGAPGEEKLFF
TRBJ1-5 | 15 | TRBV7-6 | CASSLQSGANQPQHF
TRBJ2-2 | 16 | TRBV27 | CASSPLRDSNTGELFF
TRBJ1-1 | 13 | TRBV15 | CATSRYRATEAFF
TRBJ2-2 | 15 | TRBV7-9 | CASSYNRGATGELFF
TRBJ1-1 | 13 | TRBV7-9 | CASSRLEATEAFF
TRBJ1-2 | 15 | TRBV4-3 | CASSQDRESRYGYTF